This T cell receptor beta chain was sequenced during a study of T cells of healthy individuals. CDR1 is SGHAT, CDR2 FQNNGV, per germline. CDR3 size: 12 residues. Trimming shortened V by 8 bases and J by 1 base, and 6 bases separated the two germline ends. This clonotype was counted ten times or more. Each CDR3 protein is one row after TCRdb ran MiXCR on the 5' RACE reads. The table has 100,000 or so distinct CDR3 sequences, roughly 18% seen once; the top ten hold approximately 6%. The V call is TRBV11-2, the J call TRBJ2-1; D unresolved. The sequence came from a human donor in good health. The CDR3 DNA follows: TGTGCCAGCCACCGGTCCTACAATGAGCAGTTCTTC. Translating it yields CASHRSYNEQFF.